This is a list of T cell receptor beta chains from one sample in a study of T-cell reconstitution after alpha-beta-depleted transplantation in children. TCRdb reprocessed the PCR reads via MiXCR and lists one record per CDR3 protein. Of roughly 4,500 distinct CDR3 sequences in the sample, 25% were seen once. The sequences come from PBMCs, mostly from graft donor cells, collected 60 days after TCRalphabeta/CD19-depleted stem cell transplant. The receptors stem from a boy in the first two years of life who had a stem cell transplant for SCID, so the T cells may come from the graft donor. CDR3s include the opening cysteine and the closing phenylalanine or tryptophan. A clone size is listed for some rows: how often the clone was seen (once, few, many), or a class if it is expanded.

CDR3 protein	V gene	J gene	clone size
CASSVLAPDRAGNTIYF	TRBV6-4	TRBJ1-3	medium-sized
CASSHGSDQPQHF	TRBV11-2	TRBJ1-5	hyperexpanded
CASTPPSRGNTEAFF	TRBV7-9	TRBJ1-1	medium-sized
CASSLGQFVGAFF	TRBV7-9	TRBJ1-1	many
CATELAGEGDTQYF	TRBV10-3	TRBJ2-3	medium-sized
CASSLRGAVFHSPLHF	TRBV7-8	TRBJ1-6	many
CASSQLPITGELFF	TRBV4-3	TRBJ2-2	medium-sized
CASSSGGLAALTDTQYF	TRBV5-7	TRBJ2-3	many
CASSQQGARYEQYF	TRBV6-1	TRBJ2-7	medium-sized
CASSAPPGGREQYF	TRBV6-2/TRBV6-3	TRBJ2-7	many
CASSLRGAGNSAAFF	TRBV7-9	TRBJ1-1	medium-sized
CASSLAEGLEQYF	TRBV7-2	TRBJ2-7	.
CAMGPGMNTDTQYF	TRBV5-2	TRBJ2-3	.
CASTHRSGWAPTEAFF	TRBV6-6	TRBJ1-1	medium-sized
CAWSPGTDLYGYTF	TRBV30	TRBJ1-2	many
CSAGNAGGTDTQYF	TRBV20-1	TRBJ2-3	.
CASSLLLTGGGSPLHF	TRBV4-2	TRBJ1-6	many
CASHQSSPLHF	TRBV7-9	TRBJ1-6	medium-sized
CASSPGTGGLASTDTQYF	TRBV11-1	TRBJ2-3	.
CASSLAGGPYNEQFF	TRBV7-9	TRBJ2-1	.
CASSQGRQSGYTF	TRBV3-1	TRBJ1-2	many
CASSLGVAGFTDTQYF	TRBV5-1	TRBJ2-3	medium-sized
CATANRVGVGELFF	TRBV2	TRBJ2-2	medium-sized
CASRLRQGHTGELFF	TRBV5-8	TRBJ2-2	many
CASKEGAGRPGELFF	TRBV6-2/TRBV6-3	TRBJ2-2	many
CASSSWGQGLIGELFF	TRBV5-1	TRBJ2-2	.
CASSKRKWGGAAGETQYF	TRBV4-1	TRBJ2-5	many
CASSSGKYEQYF	TRBV7-9	TRBJ2-7	many
CASSLGLAGGQFF	TRBV28	TRBJ2-1	many
CASSRGSSGNTIYF	TRBV6-6	TRBJ1-3	medium-sized
CASSHTTVYEQYF	TRBV2	TRBJ2-7	many
CASSLVNQGNEQFF	TRBV7-6	TRBJ2-1	.
CASSPRTETQYF	TRBV18	TRBJ2-5	.
CAIGPRAGGPQETQYF	TRBV10-3	TRBJ2-5	many
CAISDGQDYGYTF	TRBV10-3	TRBJ1-2	many
CASLESGRRMNTEAFF	TRBV19	TRBJ1-1	many
CSAPKGQGAFMNTEAFF	TRBV20-1	TRBJ1-1	.
CASSLGPRNTEAFF	TRBV7-9	TRBJ1-1	many
CASSVEYRAAGELFF	TRBV6-5	TRBJ2-2	large